The sequence of this T cell receptor (beta chain) was determined in a study of early T cells in non-severe SARS-CoV-2 infection. Attachment of unique molecular identifiers to individual cDNA molecules was performed. TCRdb reanalysed the 5' RACE reads using MiXCR and keeps one entry per CDR3 protein. The data show tens of thousands of distinct CDR3 sequences, approximately 6.2% seen once. This clonotype was seen ten or more times. The source is an adult who was a healthcare worker with PCR-confirmed SARS-CoV-2 infection or an uninfected control (not recorded which). The sample consisted of whole blood.

CDR3 region: CASSWTSGGYDNEQFF. For the CDR3, the DNA is TGTGCCAGCAGTTGGACTAGCGGGGGATACGACAATGAGCAGTTCTTC. V and J are TRBV2 and TRBJ2-1, with 13 bases fitting TRBD2. CDR3 length equals 16 residues. V gave up 5 bases and J gave up 5 bases; unmatched junction bases: 6. Germline V lookup: CDR1 SNHLY, CDR2 FYNNEI.